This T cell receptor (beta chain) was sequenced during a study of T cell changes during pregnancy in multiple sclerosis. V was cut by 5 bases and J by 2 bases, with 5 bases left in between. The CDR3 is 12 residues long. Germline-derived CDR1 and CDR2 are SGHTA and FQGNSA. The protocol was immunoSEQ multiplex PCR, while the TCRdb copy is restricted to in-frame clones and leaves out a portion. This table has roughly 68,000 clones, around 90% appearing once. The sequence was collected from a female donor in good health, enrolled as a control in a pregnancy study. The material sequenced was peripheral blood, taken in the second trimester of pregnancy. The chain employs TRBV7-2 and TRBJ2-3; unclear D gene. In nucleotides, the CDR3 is TGTGCCAGCAGCCCGTTCACAGATACGCAGTATTTT. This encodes CASSPFTDTQYF.